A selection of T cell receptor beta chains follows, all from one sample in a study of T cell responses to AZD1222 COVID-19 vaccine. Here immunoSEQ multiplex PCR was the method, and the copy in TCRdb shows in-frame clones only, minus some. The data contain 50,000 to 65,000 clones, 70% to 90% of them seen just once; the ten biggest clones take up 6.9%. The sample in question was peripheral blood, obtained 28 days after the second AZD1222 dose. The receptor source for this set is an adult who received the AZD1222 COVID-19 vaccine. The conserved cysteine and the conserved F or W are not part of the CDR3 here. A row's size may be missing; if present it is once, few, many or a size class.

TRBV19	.	ARPKVGASGDTQY
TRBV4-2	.	ASSQEGTGARGYT
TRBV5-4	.	ASSFQSNQPQH
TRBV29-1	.	SVEGYRTLDNEQF
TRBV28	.	ASSLQGAGEKLF
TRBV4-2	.	ASSPSGGTAYGYT
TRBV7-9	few	ASSSSPGLAGAADTQY
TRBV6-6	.	ASSHPGPSYEQY
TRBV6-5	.	ASSYSTGIGNYGYT
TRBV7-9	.	ASSLAVDEQY